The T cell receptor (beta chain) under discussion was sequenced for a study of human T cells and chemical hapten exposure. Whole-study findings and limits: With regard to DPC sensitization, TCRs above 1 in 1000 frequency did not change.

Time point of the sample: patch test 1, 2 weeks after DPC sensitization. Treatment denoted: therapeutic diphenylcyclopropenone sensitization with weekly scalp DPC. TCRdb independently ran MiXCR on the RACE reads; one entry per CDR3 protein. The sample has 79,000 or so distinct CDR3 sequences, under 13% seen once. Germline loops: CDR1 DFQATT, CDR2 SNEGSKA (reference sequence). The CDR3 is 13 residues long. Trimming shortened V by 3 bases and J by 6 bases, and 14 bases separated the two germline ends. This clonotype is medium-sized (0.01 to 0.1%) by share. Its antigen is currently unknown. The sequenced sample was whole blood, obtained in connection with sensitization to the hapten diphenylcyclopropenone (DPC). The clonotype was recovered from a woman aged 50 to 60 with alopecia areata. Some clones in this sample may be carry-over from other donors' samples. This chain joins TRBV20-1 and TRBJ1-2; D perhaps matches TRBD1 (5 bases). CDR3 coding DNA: TGCAGTGCTAGCTTGCAGGGAGAGCATGGCTACACCTTC. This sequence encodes CSASLQGEHGYTF.